This T cell receptor beta chain was captured by sequencing in a study of shared clonotypes between healthy human individuals. The CDR3 has 12 amino acids. Trimming took 0 bases from V and 9 from J, leaving 7 bases between them. Deep-level running was used for the assay. TCRdb keeps only in-frame clones here, not all; method: immunoSEQ multiplex PCR. This table has roughly 1,100,000 clones, about 74% appearing once. Donation came from healthy HIV-negative adults that had no recent acute infections or vaccinations. The chain uses TRBV5-3 and TRBJ2-1, with unresolved D. TRBV5-3 is an open reading frame whose function is uncertain. The source is a man aged 18-30 years in good health. Sequencing used memory CD4+ T cells sorted from blood. The subset: CD45RA-negative fraction. CDR3 sequence (DNA): TGTGCCAGAAGCTTGGCCACCGGTGAGCAGTTCTTC. The encoded protein is CARSLATGEQFF.